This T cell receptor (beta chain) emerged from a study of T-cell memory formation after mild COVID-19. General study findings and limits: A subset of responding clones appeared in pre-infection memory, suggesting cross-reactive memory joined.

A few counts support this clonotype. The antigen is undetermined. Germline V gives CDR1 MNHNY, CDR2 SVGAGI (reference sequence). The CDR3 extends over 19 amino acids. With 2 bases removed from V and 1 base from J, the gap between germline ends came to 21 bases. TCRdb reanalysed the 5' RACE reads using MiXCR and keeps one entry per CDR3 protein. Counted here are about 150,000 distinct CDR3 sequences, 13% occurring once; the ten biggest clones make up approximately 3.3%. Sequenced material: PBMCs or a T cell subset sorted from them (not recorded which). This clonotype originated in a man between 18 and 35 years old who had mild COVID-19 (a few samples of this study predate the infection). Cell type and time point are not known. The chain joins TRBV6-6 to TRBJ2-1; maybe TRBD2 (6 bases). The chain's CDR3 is CASSYRTRGSTRSYNEQFF. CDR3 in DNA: TGTGCCAGCAGTTACCGCACACGGGGGTCCACACGGTCCTACAATGAGCAGTTCTTC.